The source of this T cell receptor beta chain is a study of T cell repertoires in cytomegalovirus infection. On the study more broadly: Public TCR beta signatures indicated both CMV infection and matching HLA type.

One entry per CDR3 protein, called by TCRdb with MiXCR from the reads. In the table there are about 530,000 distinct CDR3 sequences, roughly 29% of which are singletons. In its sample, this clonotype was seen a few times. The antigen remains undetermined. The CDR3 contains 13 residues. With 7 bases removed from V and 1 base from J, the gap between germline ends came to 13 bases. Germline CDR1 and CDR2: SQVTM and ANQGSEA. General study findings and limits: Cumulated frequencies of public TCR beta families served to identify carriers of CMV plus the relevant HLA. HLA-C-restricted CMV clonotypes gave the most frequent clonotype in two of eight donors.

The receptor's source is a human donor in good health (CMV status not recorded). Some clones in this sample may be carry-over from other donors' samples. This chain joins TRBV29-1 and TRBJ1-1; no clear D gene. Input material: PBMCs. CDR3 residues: CSARPVGNTEAFF. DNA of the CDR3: TGCAGCGCCCGCCCGGTCGGGAACACTGAAGCTTTCTTT.